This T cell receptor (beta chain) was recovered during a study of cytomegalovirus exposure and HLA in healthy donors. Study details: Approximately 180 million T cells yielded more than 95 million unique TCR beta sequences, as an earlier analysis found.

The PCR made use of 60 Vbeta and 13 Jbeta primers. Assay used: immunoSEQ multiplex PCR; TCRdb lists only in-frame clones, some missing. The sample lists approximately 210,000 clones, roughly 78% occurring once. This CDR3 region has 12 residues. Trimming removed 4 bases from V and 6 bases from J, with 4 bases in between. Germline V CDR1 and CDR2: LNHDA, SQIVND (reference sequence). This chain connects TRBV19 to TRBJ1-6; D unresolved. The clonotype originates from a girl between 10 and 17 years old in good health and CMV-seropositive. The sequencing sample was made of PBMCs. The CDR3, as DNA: TGTGCCAGTAGTACTCTTAATTCACCCCTCCACTTT. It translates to CASSTLNSPLHF. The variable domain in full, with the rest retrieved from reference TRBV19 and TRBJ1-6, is DGGITQSPKYLFRKEGQNVTLSCEQNLNHDAMYWYRQDPGQGLRLIYYSQIVNDFQKGDIAEGYSVSREKKESFPLTVTSAQKNPTAFYLCASSTLNSPLHFGNGTRLTVT.